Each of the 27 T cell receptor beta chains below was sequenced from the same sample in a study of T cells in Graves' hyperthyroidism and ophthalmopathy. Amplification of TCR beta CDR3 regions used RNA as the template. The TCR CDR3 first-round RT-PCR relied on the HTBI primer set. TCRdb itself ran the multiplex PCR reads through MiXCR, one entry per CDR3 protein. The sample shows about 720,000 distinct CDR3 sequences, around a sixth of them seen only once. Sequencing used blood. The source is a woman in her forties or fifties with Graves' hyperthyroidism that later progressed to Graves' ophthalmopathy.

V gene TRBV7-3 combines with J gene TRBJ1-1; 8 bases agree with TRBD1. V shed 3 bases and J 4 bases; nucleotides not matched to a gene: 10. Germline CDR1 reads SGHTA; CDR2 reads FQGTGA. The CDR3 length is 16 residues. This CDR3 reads CASSFEPGTGGTEAFF. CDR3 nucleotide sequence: TGTGCCAGCAGCTTCGAGCCCGGGACAGGTGGCACTGAAGCTTTCTTT.

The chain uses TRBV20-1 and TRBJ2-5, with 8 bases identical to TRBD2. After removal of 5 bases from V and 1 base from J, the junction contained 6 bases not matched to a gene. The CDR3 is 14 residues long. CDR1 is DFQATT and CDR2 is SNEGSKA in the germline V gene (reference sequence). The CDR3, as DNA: TGCAGTGCTCAATACGGGACTAGCCAAGAGACCCAGTACTTC. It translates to CSAQYGTSQETQYF.

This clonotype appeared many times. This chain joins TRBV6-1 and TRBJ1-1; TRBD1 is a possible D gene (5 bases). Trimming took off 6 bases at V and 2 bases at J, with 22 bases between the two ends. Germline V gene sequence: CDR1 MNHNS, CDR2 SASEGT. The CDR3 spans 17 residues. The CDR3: CASSLTGGGGQNTEAFF. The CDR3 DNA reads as TGTGCCAGCAGCCTTACTGGGGGTGGGGGTCAAAACACTGAAGCTTTCTTT.

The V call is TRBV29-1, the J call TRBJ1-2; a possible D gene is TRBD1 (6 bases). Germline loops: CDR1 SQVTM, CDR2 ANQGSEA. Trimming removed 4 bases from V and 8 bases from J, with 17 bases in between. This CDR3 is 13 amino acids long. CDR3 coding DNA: TGCAGCGTTGTCCCGAAAGGGGGTTGGGGCTACACCTTC. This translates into CSVVPKGGWGYTF.

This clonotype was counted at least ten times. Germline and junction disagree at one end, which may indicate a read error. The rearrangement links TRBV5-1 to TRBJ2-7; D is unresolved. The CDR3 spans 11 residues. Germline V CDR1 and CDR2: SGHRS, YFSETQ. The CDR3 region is CASSFGYEQYF. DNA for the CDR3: TGTGCCAGCAGCTTCGGCTACGAGCAGTACTTC.

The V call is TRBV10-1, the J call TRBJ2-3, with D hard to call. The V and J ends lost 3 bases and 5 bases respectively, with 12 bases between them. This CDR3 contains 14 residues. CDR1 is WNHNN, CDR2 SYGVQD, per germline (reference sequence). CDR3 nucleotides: TGCGCCAGCAGTGATTTCGGAAACCTAGATACGCAGTATTTT. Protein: CASSDFGNLDTQYF.

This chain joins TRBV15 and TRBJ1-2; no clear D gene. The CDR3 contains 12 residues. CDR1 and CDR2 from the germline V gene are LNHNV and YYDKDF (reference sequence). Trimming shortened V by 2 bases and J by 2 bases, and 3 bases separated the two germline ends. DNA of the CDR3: TGTGCCACCAGCAGACAAAACTATGGCTACACCTTC. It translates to CATSRQNYGYTF. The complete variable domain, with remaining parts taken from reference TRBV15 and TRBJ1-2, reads DAMVIQNPRYQVTQFGKPVTLSCSQTLNHNVMYWYQQKSSQAPKLLFHYYDKDFNNEADTPDNFQSRRPNTSFCFLDIRSPGLGDTAMYLCATSRQNYGYTFGSGTRLTVV.

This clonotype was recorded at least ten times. CDR3 DNA sequence: TGCAGCGTTGAAGATCAAGCAGGGAGGGAGGAGACCCAGTACTTC. Encoded protein: CSVEDQAGREETQYF. This chain links TRBV29-1 with TRBJ2-5, with 7 nucleotides matching TRBD2. J was trimmed by 5 bases and V by 0 bases; bases with no gene match: 9. The CDR3 extends over 15 amino acids. CDR1 is SQVTM and CDR2 is ANQGSEA in the germline V gene. The full variable domain, in which reference TRBV29-1 and TRBJ2-5 provide the parts outside the CDR3, is SAVISQKPSRDICQRGTSLTIQCQVDSQVTMMFWYRQQPGQSLTLIATANQGSEATYESGFVIDKFPISRPNLTFSTLTVSNMSPEDSSIYLCSVEDQAGREETQYFGPGTRLLVL.

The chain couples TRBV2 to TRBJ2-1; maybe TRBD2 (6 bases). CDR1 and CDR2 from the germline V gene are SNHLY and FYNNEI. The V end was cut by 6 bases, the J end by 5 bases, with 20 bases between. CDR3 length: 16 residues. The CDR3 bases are TGTGCCAGCAGCGACCGGCGGGGCTCGTGGCACAATGAGCAGTTCTTC. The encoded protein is CASSDRRGSWHNEQFF.

For the CDR3, the DNA is TGTGCCAGCAGCCCAGGTCCAGGGGATATTCAGTACTTC. This codes for CASSPGPGDIQYF. V usage is TRBV11-3 and J usage is TRBJ2-4; weak D call: TRBD1 (6 bases). This CDR3 is built from 13 residues. The germline V gene has CDR1 SGHNT and CDR2 YENEEA. The V end was cut by 5 bases, the J end by 10 bases, with 15 bases between.

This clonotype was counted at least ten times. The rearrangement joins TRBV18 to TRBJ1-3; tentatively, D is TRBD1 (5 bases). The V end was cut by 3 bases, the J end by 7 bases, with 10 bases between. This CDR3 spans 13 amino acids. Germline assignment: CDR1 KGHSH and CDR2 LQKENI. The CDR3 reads CASSPGTENTIYF. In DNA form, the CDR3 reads TGTGCCAGCTCACCCGGGACTGAGAACACCATATATTTT.

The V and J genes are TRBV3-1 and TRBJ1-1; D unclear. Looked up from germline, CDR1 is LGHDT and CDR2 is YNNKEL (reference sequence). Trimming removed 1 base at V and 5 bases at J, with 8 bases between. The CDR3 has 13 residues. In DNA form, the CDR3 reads TGTGCCAGCAGCCAAGTGGGTTTTACTGAAGCTTTCTTT. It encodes CASSQVGFTEAFF.

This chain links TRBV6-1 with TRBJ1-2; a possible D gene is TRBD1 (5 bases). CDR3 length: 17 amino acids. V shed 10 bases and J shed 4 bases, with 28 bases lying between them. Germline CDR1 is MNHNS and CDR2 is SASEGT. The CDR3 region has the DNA TGTGCCACCTACGCCACGGAGGGGAGCGGGCTTTCCTATGGCTACACCTTC. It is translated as CATYATEGSGLSYGYTF.

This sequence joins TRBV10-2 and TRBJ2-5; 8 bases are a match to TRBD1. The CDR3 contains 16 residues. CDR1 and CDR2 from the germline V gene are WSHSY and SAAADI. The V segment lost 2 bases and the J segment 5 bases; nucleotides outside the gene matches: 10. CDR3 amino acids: CASSENGAGGGETQYF. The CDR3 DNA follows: TGCGCCAGCAGTGAGAACGGGGCAGGGGGCGGGGAGACCCAGTACTTC.

In DNA form, the CDR3 reads TGCAGTGCTAGGGGAACAGACAGGAGGGCCTACGAGCAGTACTTC. Translated: CSARGTDRRAYEQYF. The chain joins TRBV20-1 to TRBJ2-7; D may match TRBD1 or TRBD2 (6 bases each). The CDR3 has 15 amino acids. V was trimmed by 3 bases and J by 2 bases, leaving 17 bases between them. The germline V gene encodes CDR1 DFQATT and CDR2 SNEGSKA (reference sequence).

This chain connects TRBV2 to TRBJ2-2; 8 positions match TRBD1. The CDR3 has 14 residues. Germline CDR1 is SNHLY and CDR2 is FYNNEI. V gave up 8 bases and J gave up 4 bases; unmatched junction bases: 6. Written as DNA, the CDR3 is TGTGCCAGCCTCGACAGGGGAGGCACCGGGGAGCTGTTTTTT. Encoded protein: CASLDRGGTGELFF.

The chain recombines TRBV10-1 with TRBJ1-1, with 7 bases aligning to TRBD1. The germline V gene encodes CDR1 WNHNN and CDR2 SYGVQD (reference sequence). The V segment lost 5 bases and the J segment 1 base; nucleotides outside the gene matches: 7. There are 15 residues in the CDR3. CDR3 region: CASSSAGTANTEAFF. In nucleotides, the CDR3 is TGCGCCAGCAGTTCAGCCGGGACAGCGAACACTGAAGCTTTCTTT.

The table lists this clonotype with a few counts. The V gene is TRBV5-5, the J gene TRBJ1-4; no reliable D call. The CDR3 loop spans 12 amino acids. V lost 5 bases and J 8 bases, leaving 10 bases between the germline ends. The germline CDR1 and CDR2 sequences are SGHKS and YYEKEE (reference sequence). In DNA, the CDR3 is TGTGCCAGCAGGATCCTTGGCGAAAAACTGTTTTTT. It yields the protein CASRILGEKLFF.

The CDR3: CASSEGQGLDTDTQYF. For the CDR3, the DNA is TGTGCCAGCAGTGAAGGACAGGGGTTGGACACAGATACGCAGTATTTT. The V gene is TRBV2, the J gene TRBJ2-3; TRBD1 matches 8 bases. CDR3 length equals 16 residues. The germline V gene encodes CDR1 SNHLY and CDR2 FYNNEI. The V segment lost 1 base and the J segment 2 bases; nucleotides outside the gene matches: 5.

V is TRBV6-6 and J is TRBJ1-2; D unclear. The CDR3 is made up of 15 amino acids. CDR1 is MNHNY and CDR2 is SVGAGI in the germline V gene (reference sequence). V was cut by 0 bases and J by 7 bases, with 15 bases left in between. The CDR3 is CASSYSPLDDSGYTF. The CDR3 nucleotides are TGTGCCAGCAGTTACTCCCCCCTAGACGATAGTGGCTACACCTTC.

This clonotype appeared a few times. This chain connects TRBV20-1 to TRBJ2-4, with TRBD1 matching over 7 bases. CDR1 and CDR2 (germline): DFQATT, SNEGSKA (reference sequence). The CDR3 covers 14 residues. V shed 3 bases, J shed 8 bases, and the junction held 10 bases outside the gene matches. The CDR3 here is CSARDETGIYIQYF. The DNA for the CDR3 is TGCAGTGCTAGGGATGAGACAGGGATATACATTCAGTACTTC.

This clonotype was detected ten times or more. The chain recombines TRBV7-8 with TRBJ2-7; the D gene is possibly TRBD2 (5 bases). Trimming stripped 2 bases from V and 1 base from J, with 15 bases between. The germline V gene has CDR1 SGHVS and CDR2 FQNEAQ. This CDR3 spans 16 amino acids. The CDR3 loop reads CASSLRPDEGSYEQYF. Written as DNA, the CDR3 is TGTGCCAGCAGCTTACGTCCCGATGAGGGTTCCTACGAGCAGTACTTC.

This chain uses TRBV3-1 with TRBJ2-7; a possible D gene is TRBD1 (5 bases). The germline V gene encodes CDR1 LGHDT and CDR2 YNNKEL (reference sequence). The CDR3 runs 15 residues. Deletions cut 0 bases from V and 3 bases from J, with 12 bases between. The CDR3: CASSQETQGFYEQYF. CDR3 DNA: TGTGCCAGCAGCCAAGAAACTCAGGGATTCTACGAGCAGTACTTC.

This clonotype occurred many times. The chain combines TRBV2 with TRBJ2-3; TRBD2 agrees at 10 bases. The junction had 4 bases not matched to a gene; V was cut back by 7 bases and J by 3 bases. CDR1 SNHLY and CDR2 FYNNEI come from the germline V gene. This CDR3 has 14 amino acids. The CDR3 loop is CASKSSGGTDTQYF. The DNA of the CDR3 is TGTGCCAGCAAATCTAGCGGGGGTACAGATACGCAGTATTTT.

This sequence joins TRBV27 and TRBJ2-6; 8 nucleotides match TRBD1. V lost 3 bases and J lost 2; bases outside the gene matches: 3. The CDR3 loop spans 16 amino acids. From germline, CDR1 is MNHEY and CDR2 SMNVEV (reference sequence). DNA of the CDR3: TGTGCCAGCAGTTTCAACAGGGGGGCTGGGGCCAACGTCCTGACTTTC. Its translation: CASSFNRGAGANVLTF.

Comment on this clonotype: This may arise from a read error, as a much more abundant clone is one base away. This CDR3 reads CASSLGVSETKYF. The DNA of the CDR3 is TGCGCCAGCAGCTTGGGTGTTTCAGAGACCAAGTACTTC. This sequence joins TRBV5-1 and TRBJ2-5; the D is unclear. Germline V gives CDR1 SGHRS, CDR2 YFSETQ. The CDR3 spans 13 residues.

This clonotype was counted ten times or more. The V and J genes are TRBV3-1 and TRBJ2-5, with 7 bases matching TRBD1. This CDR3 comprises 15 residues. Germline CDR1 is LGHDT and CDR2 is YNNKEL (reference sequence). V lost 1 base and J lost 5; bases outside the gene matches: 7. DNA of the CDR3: TGTGCCAGCAGCCAAGCGACAGGGCAAACCGAGACCCAGTACTTC. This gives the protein CASSQATGQTETQYF.